These 3 T cell receptor beta chains were sequenced from one sample in a study of cytomegalovirus exposure and HLA in healthy donors. Sequencing used immunoSEQ multiplex PCR; TCRdb keeps in-frame clones, though not all of them. The sample carries under 140,000 clones, about 92% recorded once. Sequencing used PBMCs. These receptors came from a woman under 30 in good health and CMV-seronegative.

The chain joins TRBV10-1 to TRBJ1-5, with 8 bases that match TRBD1. CDR1 and CDR2 (germline): WNHNN, SYGVQD (reference sequence). The CDR3 runs to 15 residues. V lost 8 bases, J lost 5 bases, and 11 bases stayed unmatched. This CDR3 reads CASVLDRGGYQPQHF. DNA of the CDR3: TGCGCCAGCGTACTTGACAGGGGAGGATATCAGCCCCAGCATTTT.

The chain carries TRBV2 and TRBJ2-3; tentatively, D is TRBD2 (7 bases). Germline CDR1 SNHLY, CDR2 FYNNEI. The CDR3 is 13 amino acids. V was pared by 8 bases and J by 4 bases, with 13 bases between. DNA of the CDR3: TGTGCCAGCTCAGTCGGGGGGCCAGATACGCAGTATTTT. It codes for CASSVGGPDTQYF.

This chain connects TRBV7-8 to TRBJ1-1; D is unresolved. V was trimmed by 3 bases and J by 0 bases, leaving 11 bases between them. Germline CDR1 SGHVS, CDR2 FQNEAQ. This CDR3 region has 15 residues. In DNA, the CDR3 is TGTGCCAGCAGCTTGTCGTATCTTCTGAACACTGAAGCTTTCTTT. The encoded protein is CASSLSYLLNTEAFF. The complete variable domain, with remaining parts taken from reference TRBV7-8 and TRBJ1-1, reads GAGVSQSPRYKVAKRGQDVALRCDPISGHVSLFWYQQALGQGPEFLTYFQNEAQLDKSGLPSDRFFAERPEGSVSTLKIQRTQQEDSAVYLCASSLSYLLNTEAFFGQGTRLTVV.